Listed below are T cell receptor beta chains from one sample, sequenced in a study of blood T cell repertoires in COVID-19. The repertoire was sequenced with immunoSEQ multiplex PCR; TCRdb's copy has only in-frame clones and lacks some. The sample lists approximately 260,000 clones; about 88% were seen once. Sequenced input: PBMCs or T cells enriched from blood (not recorded which). Receptor source: a man in his thirties or forties with acute COVID-19. Both conserved end residues are part of each CDR3. A D gene is named only where the DNA matches it firmly. Clone size is given for some rows only: seen once, a few or many times, or a class if the clone is expanded.

CDR3 DNA,CDR3 protein,J gene,D gene,clone size,V gene
TGTGCCAGCAGCTTGGCGGTGGATGGCTACACCTTC,CASSLAVDGYTF,TRBJ1-2,.,.,TRBV5-5
TGTGCCAGCAGCCCCACGACAGGGGTTCGTTGGGAGACCCAGTACTTC,CASSPTTGVRWETQYF,TRBJ2-5,TRBD1,.,TRBV3-1/TRBV3-2
TGTGCCAGCAGTTACCGGAGGACCAACTATGGCTACACCTTC,CASSYRRTNYGYTF,TRBJ1-2,.,.,TRBV6-5
TGTGCCAGCAGTTTATCCGGGACAACCTTGGAGCAGTTCTTC,CASSLSGTTLEQFF,TRBJ2-1,.,.,TRBV6-5
TGTGCCAGCAGCATTGACAGGGGGCGGTGGGGCACTGAAGCTTTCTTT,CASSIDRGRWGTEAFF,TRBJ1-1,TRBD1,.,TRBV14
TGCGCCAGCAGGGACCGGGGTGAAGATTCACCCCTCCACTTT,CASRDRGEDSPLHF,TRBJ1-6,.,.,TRBV10-1
TGTGCCAGCAGCCTAAAGGGGAGGAACCAAGAGACCCAGTACTTC,CASSLKGRNQETQYF,TRBJ2-5,.,.,TRBV5-4
TGTGCCAGCAGCCGACAAGATACGCAGTATTTT,CASSRQDTQYF,TRBJ2-3,.,few,TRBV11-3
TGTGCCAGCAGCTCCGGACAGGGCTTCACAGATACGCAGTATTTT,CASSSGQGFTDTQYF,TRBJ2-3,TRBD1,.,TRBV5-1
TGTGCCAGCAGCAAACTCCGGACTAGCGGAGACTACAATGAGCAGTTCTTC,CASSKLRTSGDYNEQFF,TRBJ2-1,.,.,TRBV21-1
TGTGCCAGCAGTTCCGGGGAGAATAAGGAGCAGTTCTTC,CASSSGENKEQFF,TRBJ2-1,.,.,TRBV6-2/TRBV6-3
TGTGCCAGCGATCCTAACAGAAACACCGGGGAGCTGTTTTTT,CASDPNRNTGELFF,TRBJ2-2,.,few,TRBV6-5
TGTGCCAGCAGAGACAGGGGACTAGCGGGAGTTATCGATGAGCAGTTCTTC,CASRDRGLAGVIDEQFF,TRBJ2-1,TRBD2,.,TRBV19